The TCR beta chain under discussion was sequenced for a study of T cells in Graves' hyperthyroidism and ophthalmopathy. CDR1 SEHNR and CDR2 FQNEAQ come from the germline V gene (reference sequence). The CDR3 has 15 amino acids. With V trimmed by 5 bases and J by 7 bases, 7 bases remained unmatched. Amplification yielded TCR beta CDR3 regions, with RNA transcripts as the source. The HTBI primer set drove a first-round RT-PCR of the TCR CDR3. MiXCR, run by TCRdb on the multiplex PCR reads, gives a single entry per CDR3 protein. The data show 200,000 or so distinct CDR3 sequences, with roughly a sixth seen just once and around 48% held by the top ten. This clonotype was counted only a few times. If no ophthalmopathy progression occurred within 18 months, Graves' hyperthyroidism was stable. Patients aged 18 to 65 with hyperthyroidism were newly diagnosed, with duration under 2 months. Isolation of PBMCs was performed on 10 ml fresh peripheral blood.

The chain recombines TRBV7-9 with TRBJ2-2, with 10 bases matching TRBD1. The specimen sequenced was blood. This receptor was taken from a woman aged 45 to 65 with Graves' hyperthyroidism. For the CDR3, the DNA is TGTGCCAGCAGCGGTGGACAGGGGGAGTACGGGGAGCTGTTTTTT. It is translated as CASSGGQGEYGELFF.